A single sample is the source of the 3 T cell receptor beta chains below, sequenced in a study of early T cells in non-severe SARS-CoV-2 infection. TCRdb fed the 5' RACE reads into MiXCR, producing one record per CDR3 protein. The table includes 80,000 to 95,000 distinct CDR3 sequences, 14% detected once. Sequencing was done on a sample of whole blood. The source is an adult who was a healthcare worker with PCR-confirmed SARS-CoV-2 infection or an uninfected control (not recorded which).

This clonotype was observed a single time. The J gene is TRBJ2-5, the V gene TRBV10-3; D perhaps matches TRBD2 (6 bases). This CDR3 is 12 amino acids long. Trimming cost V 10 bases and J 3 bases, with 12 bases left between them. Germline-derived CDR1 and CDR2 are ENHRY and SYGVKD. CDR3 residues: CASALAEETQYF. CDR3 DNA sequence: TGTGCCAGCGCGTTAGCGGAAGAGACCCAGTACTTC.

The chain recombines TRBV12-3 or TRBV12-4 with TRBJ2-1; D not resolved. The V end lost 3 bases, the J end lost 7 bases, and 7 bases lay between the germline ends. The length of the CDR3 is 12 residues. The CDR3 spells CASSLVTNEQFF. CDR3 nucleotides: TGTGCCAGCAGTTTGGTGACGAATGAGCAGTTCTTC.

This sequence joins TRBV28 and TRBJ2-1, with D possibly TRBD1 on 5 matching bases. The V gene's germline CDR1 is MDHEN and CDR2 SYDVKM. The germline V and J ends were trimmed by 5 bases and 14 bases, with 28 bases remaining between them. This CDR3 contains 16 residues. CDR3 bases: TGTGCCAGCAGTCTCGTTACAGGATCGGGTACTAAGGAGAAGTTCTTC. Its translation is CASSLVTGSGTKEKFF.